This T cell receptor (beta chain) emerged from a study of shared clonotypes between healthy human individuals. Study in general: Every donor yielded three CD4 naive, three CD4 memory, two CD8 naive and one CD8 memory plate. Overall study results and limits: Few donors restricted represented genetic and exposure-history diversity. Naive subsets usually exceeded memory subsets in estimated richness.

As regards this clone: Antigen unknown.

Authors' methods: ImmunoSEQ supplied junction-only sequences lacking quality scores, so filtering was different. Data came from immunoSEQ multiplex PCR; TCRdb stores just in-frame clones and leaves some out. V, J and clone size are those of that table, while D and trimming were read from the DNA. The repertoire has 2 million to 3 million clones, 80% to 95% of them found once; the top ten carry 0.36%. Deletions cut 2 bases from V and 4 bases from J, with 14 bases between. Germline CDR1 is MDHEN and CDR2 is SYDVKM. The length of the CDR3 is 16 residues. This sequence was found in a man aged 18 to 30 in good health. Some clones in this sample may be carry-over from other donors' samples. J is TRBJ2-2 and V is TRBV28, with D maybe TRBD1 (5 bases). The sequenced sample was naive CD4+ T cells from PBMCs. Subset noted: CD45RA+ positively selected. CDR3 sequence: CASSLDPGLGTGELFF. The CDR3 nucleotides are TGTGCCAGCAGTTTAGACCCAGGGCTAGGCACCGGGGAGCTGTTTTTT.